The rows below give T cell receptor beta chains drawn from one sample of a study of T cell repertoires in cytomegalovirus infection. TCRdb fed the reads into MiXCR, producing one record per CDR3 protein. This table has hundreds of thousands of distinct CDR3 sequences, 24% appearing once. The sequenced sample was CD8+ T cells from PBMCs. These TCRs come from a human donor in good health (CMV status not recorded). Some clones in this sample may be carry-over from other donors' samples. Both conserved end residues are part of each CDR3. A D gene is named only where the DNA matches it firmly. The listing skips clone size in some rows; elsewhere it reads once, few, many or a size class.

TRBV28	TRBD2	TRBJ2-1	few	TGTGCCAGCAGTCTCCAAAAATTTTCTGGACTAGCGGGGGGTGAGCAGTTCTTC	CASSLQKFSGLAGGEQFF
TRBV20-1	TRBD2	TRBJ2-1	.	TGCAGTGCTAGAGATCAGCTAGCGGGGGGCCTCGATGAGCAGTTCTTC	CSARDQLAGGLDEQFF
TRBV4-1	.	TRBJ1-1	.	TGCGCCAGCAGCCAAGATGTGGGGAGGGCGGCACTTCGATCTGAAGCTTTCTTT	CASSQDVGRAALRSEAFF
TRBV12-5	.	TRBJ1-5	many	TGTGCTAGTGGTTTAGGCAATCAGCCCCAGCATTTT	CASGLGNQPQHF
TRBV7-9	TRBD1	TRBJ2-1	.	TGTGCCAGCAGCGGGACAGGTCGGGCCTATATTTTGCTTGAGCAGTTCTTC	CASSGTGRAYILLEQFF
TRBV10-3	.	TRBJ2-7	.	TGTGCCATCAGTCGTTACAGGGAAGGGGCAGCCGTTACCTACGAGCAGTACTTC	CAISRYREGAAVTYEQYF
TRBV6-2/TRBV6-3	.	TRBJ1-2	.	TGTGCCAGCAGTTATATGGACCTCGGACAGCATAACTATGGCTACACCTTC	CASSYMDLGQHNYGYTF
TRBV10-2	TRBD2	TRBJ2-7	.	TGCGCCAGCAGTGAAGGGACTAGCGGGTACGAGCAGTACTTC	CASSEGTSGYEQYF
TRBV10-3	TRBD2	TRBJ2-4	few	TGTGCCATCAGTGAGTCAGCTAGCGGGGCCGCCGAAAACATTCAGTACTTC	CAISESASGAAENIQYF
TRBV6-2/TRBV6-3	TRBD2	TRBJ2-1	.	TGTGCCAGCGTCGCGACTAGCTGGAACAATGAGCAGTTCTTC	CASVATSWNNEQFF
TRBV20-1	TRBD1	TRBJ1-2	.	TGCAGTGCGGGACAGGGGAATCGCGATGGCTACACCTTC	CSAGQGNRDGYTF
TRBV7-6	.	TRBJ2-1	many	TGTGCCAGCAGCTTAGCGACTGGAAGCTCCTACAATGAGCAGTTCTTC	CASSLATGSSYNEQFF
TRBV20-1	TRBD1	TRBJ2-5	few	TGCAGTGCGCTTCACCGGGACAGGGGGCAAGAGACCCAGTACTTC	CSALHRDRGQETQYF
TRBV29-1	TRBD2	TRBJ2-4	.	TGCAGCGTTGAAGGGGAGGGAGGCATTCAGTACTTC	CSVEGEGGIQYF
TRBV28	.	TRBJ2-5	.	TGTGCCAGCAGCGAGGACGGGCGGGGACCCGGCCGGGAGACCCAGTACTTC	CASSEDGRGPGRETQYF
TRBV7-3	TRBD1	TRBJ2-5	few	TGTGCCAGCAGCTACGTACAGGGGGAGACCCAGTACTTC	CASSYVQGETQYF
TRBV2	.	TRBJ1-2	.	TGTGCCAGCTCCGGGACAAGAATCACCCGAAATCAGAGGACCTTC	CASSGTRITRNQRTF
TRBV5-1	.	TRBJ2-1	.	TGCGCCAGTTCCGAGGAGGGGGGAACCTACAATGAGCAGTTCTTC	CASSEEGGTYNEQFF
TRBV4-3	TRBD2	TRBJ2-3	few	TGCGCCAGCAGCCAAGGGGTTCCTAGCGGGGGCTACACAGATACGCAGTATTTT	CASSQGVPSGGYTDTQYF
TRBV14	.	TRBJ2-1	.	TGTGCCAGCAGCCTCAAGACGGAGCTAGCTACTGAGCAGTTCTTC	CASSLKTELATEQFF
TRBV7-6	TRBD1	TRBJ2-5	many	TGTGCCAGCAGCTTAATATGGGACAGGGGCCAGCAGACCCAGTACTTC	CASSLIWDRGQQTQYF
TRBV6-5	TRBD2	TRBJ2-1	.	TGTGCCAGCCTAGGTGGGGCGGGGGGCTACAATGAGCAGTTCTTC	CASLGGAGGYNEQFF
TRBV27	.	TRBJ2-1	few	TGTGCCAGCAGTTTGCCTCCCTGGGCAGGTCGTTACAATGAGCAGTTCTTC	CASSLPPWAGRYNEQFF
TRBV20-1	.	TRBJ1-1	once	TGCAGTGCCCCAGACAGTAACACTGAAGCTTTCTTT	CSAPDSNTEAFF
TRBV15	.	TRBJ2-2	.	TGTGCCACCACTAAATGGGACACTTTGAACACCGGGGAGCTGTTTTTT	CATTKWDTLNTGELFF
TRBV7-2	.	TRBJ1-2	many	TGTGCCAGCAGCGCCCGGGACCGCAACGGGGGCTACACCTTC	CASSARDRNGGYTF
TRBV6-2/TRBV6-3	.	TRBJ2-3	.	TGTGCCAGCACCGATTCCCTCACAGATACGCAGTATTTT	CASTDSLTDTQYF
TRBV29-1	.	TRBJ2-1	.	TGCAGCGTTGAGGGGAACAAAGGGGGGATCTATGAGCAGTTCTTC	CSVEGNKGGIYEQFF
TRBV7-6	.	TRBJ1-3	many	TGTGCCAGCAGCACCCCCGGGGCTTTGGGAAACACCATATATTTT	CASSTPGALGNTIYF
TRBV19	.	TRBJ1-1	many	TGTGCCAGTAGTTGGAAAGGGGGGAACACTGAAGCTTTCTTT	CASSWKGGNTEAFF
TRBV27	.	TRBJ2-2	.	TGTGCCAGCAGCACCCCTCCGGGAGAGGAGCTGTTTTTT	CASSTPPGEELFF
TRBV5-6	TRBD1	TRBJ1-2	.	TGTGCCAGCAGCTTGTTTCCGGGACAGGGGAACCATGGCTACACCTTC	CASSLFPGQGNHGYTF